The 17 T cell receptor beta chains reported below all come from one sample, sequenced in a study of blood T cell repertoires in COVID-19. Sequenced by immunoSEQ multiplex PCR; TCRdb stores in-frame clones only, minus some. Of 65,000 to 95,000 clones in the sample, around nine tenths were seen once. Sequenced sample: peripheral blood. Every receptor here comes from an older man with active or convalescent COVID-19.

The chain is built from TRBV28 and TRBJ2-7, with 9 bases that match TRBD2. The CDR3 is 17 amino acids. The J segment lost 7 bases and the V segment lost 7 bases, leaving 20 bases of the junction unmatched. Germline V gene data show CDR1 as MDHEN and CDR2 as SYDVKM. In DNA form, the CDR3 reads TGTGCCAGCACTAGTGTGGGCCGTAGACTAGCGGTCCATGAGCAGTACTTC. As protein: CASTSVGRRLAVHEQYF.

This sequence joins TRBV5-4 and TRBJ2-4; 14 positions agree with TRBD2. V was pared by 0 bases and J by 11 bases, with 4 bases of the junction left unmatched. There are 15 residues in the CDR3. Looked up from germline, CDR1 is SGHNT and CDR2 is YYREEE (reference sequence). The CDR3 DNA reads TGTGCCAGCAGCTTGGCCGGGACTAGCGGGAGTCTTCAGTACTTC. It is translated as CASSLAGTSGSLQYF.

This rearrangement joins TRBV7-8 to TRBJ2-3; 9 bases line up with TRBD1. In germline, CDR1 is SGHVS, CDR2 FQNEAQ. The CDR3 totals 19 residues. The junction had 17 bases not matched to a gene; V was cut back by 3 bases and J by 4 bases. CDR3 in DNA: TGTGCCAGCAGCTTCGAATATGGGACAGGGAGGGAGATTGCAGATACGCAGTATTTT. The encoded protein is CASSFEYGTGREIADTQYF.

This chain joins TRBV18 and TRBJ2-1; the match to TRBD1 covers 8 bases. The CDR3 is made up of 14 amino acids. Losses at the gene ends were 6 bases for V and 5 bases for J; bases not matched to a gene: 6. In germline, CDR1 is KGHSH, CDR2 LQKENI. CDR3 nucleotide sequence: TGTGCCAGCTCCCCGGGGACAGGACACAATGAGCAGTTCTTC. Translation: CASSPGTGHNEQFF. The variable domain in full, with the rest retrieved from reference TRBV18 and TRBJ2-1, is NAGVMQNPRHLVRRRGQEARLRCSPMKGHSHVYWYRQLPEEGLKFMVYLQKENIIDESGMPKERFSAEFPKEGPSILRIQQVVRGDSAAYFCASSPGTGHNEQFFGPGTRLTVL.

This chain joins TRBV7-3 and TRBJ2-2; 8 bases are a match to TRBD1. Germline V gene lookup returns CDR1 SGHTA and CDR2 FQGTGA. V gave up 1 base and J gave up 3 bases; unmatched junction bases: 1. This CDR3 has 15 residues. The CDR3 coding sequence is TGTGCCAGCAGCTTAATGACAGGGGACACCGGGGAGCTGTTTTTT. Its protein is CASSLMTGDTGELFF. The full variable domain, in which reference TRBV7-3 and TRBJ2-2 provide the parts outside the CDR3, is GAGVSQTPSNKVTEKGKYVELRCDPISGHTALYWYRQSLGQGPEFLIYFQGTGAADDSGLPNDRFFAVRPEGSVSTLKIQRTERGDSAVYLCASSLMTGDTGELFFGEGSRLTVL.

The rearrangement uses TRBV29-1 and TRBJ2-5; possibly TRBD1 for D (6 bases). The V end lost 7 bases, the J end lost 4 bases, and 19 bases lay between the germline ends. Germline CDR1 and CDR2: SQVTM and ANQGSEA. The CDR3 loop spans 14 amino acids. This CDR3 is CSGGPSPSGETQYF. For the CDR3, the DNA is TGCAGCGGGGGGCCGTCCCCTTCGGGAGAGACCCAGTACTTC.

This clone came up once. V usage is TRBV10-1 and J usage is TRBJ1-1; D not certain. The ends were cut back, 0 bases at V and 12 bases at J, with 14 bases in the middle. Germline V gives CDR1 WNHNN, CDR2 SYGVQD (reference sequence). CDR3 length: 13 amino acids. The CDR3 reads CASSESGGGRTFF. CDR3 DNA: TGCGCCAGCAGTGAGTCGGGAGGCGGGAGAACTTTCTTT.

Here the CDR3 DNA reads TGTGCCAGCAGTGAATTAAGGGGAAATGAGCAGTTCTTC. It is translated as CASSELRGNEQFF. The chain is built from TRBV25-1 and TRBJ2-1, with D tentatively TRBD1 (5 bases). From germline, CDR1 is MGHDK and CDR2 SYGVNS. CDR3 length equals 13 residues. Deletions cut 1 base from V and 7 bases from J, with 8 bases between.

This chain uses TRBV7-6 with TRBJ2-5; TRBD2 aligns across 8 bases. V lost 4 bases to trimming and J lost 1 base; unmatched junction nucleotides: 8. Germline CDR1 is SGHVS and CDR2 is FNYEAQ. This CDR3 has 16 residues. CDR3 in amino acids: CASSYSGTRAQETQYF. The CDR3 coding sequence is TGTGCCAGCAGCTACTCCGGGACTAGAGCCCAAGAGACCCAGTACTTC.

The V gene is TRBV11-1, the J gene TRBJ1-4; 9 bases match TRBD1. V trimming: 5 bases; J trimming: 8 bases; junction bases outside the gene matches: 3. CDR3 length equals 13 residues. CDR1 is SGHAT and CDR2 is FQDESV in the germline V gene (reference sequence). The CDR3 DNA is TGTGCCAGCAGCCTGGACAGGGGAGAAAAACTGTTTTTT. It is translated as CASSLDRGEKLFF.

DNA for the CDR3: TGTCCCCTACAACAGGGCACCTACAATGAGCAGTTCTTC. Translation gives CPLQQGTYNEQFF. This chain uses TRBV6-5 with TRBJ2-1; D is perhaps TRBD1 (6 bases). CDR3 size: 13 residues. CDR1 and CDR2 from the germline V gene are MNHEY and SVGAGI.

This clone showed up just a few times. The chain carries TRBV27 and TRBJ2-7; D is uncertain. The CDR3 loop spans 13 amino acids. The germline CDR1 and CDR2 sequences are MNHEY and SMNVEV (reference sequence). With 2 bases removed from V and 0 bases from J, the gap between germline ends came to 5 bases. The CDR3 DNA is TGTGCCAGCAGTTTACCAGGCTCCTACGAGCAGTACTTC. Translated, it gives CASSLPGSYEQYF.

This clone has just a few counts. The V and J genes are TRBV6-5 and TRBJ2-5; D may be TRBD2 (5 bases). Germline V CDR1 and CDR2: MNHEY, SVGAGI. The CDR3 has 15 residues. V dropped 6 bases and J dropped 5 bases, with 19 bases sitting between them. Written as DNA, the CDR3 is TGTGCCAGCAGAACCCGTCGTGGGAGAGGGGAGACCCAGTACTTC. As protein: CASRTRRGRGETQYF.

V and J are TRBV5-1 and TRBJ2-3; possibly TRBD2 for D (6 bases). The CDR3 is 18 amino acids. The V gene lost 4 bases and the J gene lost 0 bases, with 21 bases spanning the gap. Germline values: CDR1 SGHRS, CDR2 YFSETQ. CDR3 bases: TGCGCCAGCAGCGGCCCGGGACTCCCCACTTTTAGCACAGATACGCAGTATTTT. Residues: CASSGPGLPTFSTDTQYF.

The chain joins TRBV6-1 to TRBJ1-5; no firm D call. CDR1 is MNHNS, CDR2 SASEGT, per germline. This CDR3 spans 15 amino acids. V was clipped by 1 base and J by 10 bases, with 17 bases between them. The CDR3 DNA is TGTGCCAGCAGTGAAGGCGCCGACGGCCGGAGTCCCCAGCATTTT. Translation: CASSEGADGRSPQHF.

The chain is built from TRBV19 and TRBJ1-5; D perhaps matches TRBD1 (5 bases). V was clipped by 4 bases and J by 7 bases, with 17 bases between them. CDR3 length: 15 residues. Germline V CDR1 and CDR2: LNHDA, SQIVND (reference sequence). CDR3 sequence (DNA): TGTGCCAGTAGTAATCTCGGGGTCGGGGGGCAGCCCCAGCATTTT. This sequence encodes CASSNLGVGGQPQHF.

This CDR3 reads CASSKTGQGTGELFF. The CDR3 DNA follows: TGTGCCAGTAGTAAGACCGGCCAGGGAACCGGGGAGCTGTTTTTT. The V call is TRBV19, the J call TRBJ2-2, with a weak D call TRBD1 (5 bases). Germline V gene sequence: CDR1 LNHDA, CDR2 SQIVND (reference sequence). CDR3 length: 15 amino acids. Trimming shortened V by 4 bases and J by 5 bases, and 14 bases separated the two germline ends.